This TCR beta chain was profiled in a study of beta chain features in type 1 diabetes. Study-level results: Healthy donors had naive, central memory and Treg TCRB repertoires that appeared less similar than those seen among patients. Moderate yet significant TCRB CDR3 shortening was seen in Type 1 diabetes patients in all four CD4+ subsets. VDJ junctions sequenced from type 1 diabetes patients showed fewer insertions and more deletions.

The entirety of the isolated RNA underwent reverse transcription, so expressed TCRB transcripts were sequenced. The table came from immunoSEQ multiplex PCR; TCRdb's copy has only in-frame clones and leaves some out. The data hold under 450,000 clones, with about 15% observed a single time. As to this clone: Antigen unknown.

V was clipped by 0 bases and J by 8 bases, with 8 bases between them. This CDR3 is 12 amino acids long. Per germline, CDR1 GTSNPN and CDR2 SVGIG (reference sequence). The clonotype was recovered from a man under 40 in good health. Sequencing input: naive CD4+ T cells from blood. The chain carries TRBV30 and TRBJ2-1; D not certain. The CDR3 nucleotides are TGTGCCTGGAGTGTAGTGGCGCATGAGCAGTTCTTC. Amino acids: CAWSVVAHEQFF.